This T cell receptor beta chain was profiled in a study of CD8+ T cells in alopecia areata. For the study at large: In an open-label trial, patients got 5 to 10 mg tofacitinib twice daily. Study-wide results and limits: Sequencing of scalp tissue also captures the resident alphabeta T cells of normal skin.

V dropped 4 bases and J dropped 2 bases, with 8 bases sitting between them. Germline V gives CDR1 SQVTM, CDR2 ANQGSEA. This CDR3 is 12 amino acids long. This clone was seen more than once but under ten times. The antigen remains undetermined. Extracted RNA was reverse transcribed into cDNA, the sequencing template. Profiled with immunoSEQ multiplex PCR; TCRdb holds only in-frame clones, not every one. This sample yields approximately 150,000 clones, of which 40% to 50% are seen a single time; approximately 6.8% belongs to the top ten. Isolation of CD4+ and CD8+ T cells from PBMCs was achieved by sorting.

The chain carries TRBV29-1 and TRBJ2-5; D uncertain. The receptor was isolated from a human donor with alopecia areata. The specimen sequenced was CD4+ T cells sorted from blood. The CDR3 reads CSVVGWQETQYF. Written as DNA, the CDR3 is TGCAGCGTTGTCGGATGGCAAGAGACCCAGTACTTC. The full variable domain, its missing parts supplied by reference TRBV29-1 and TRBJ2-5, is SAVISQKPSRDICQRGTSLTIQCQVDSQVTMMFWYRQQPGQSLTLIATANQGSEATYESGFVIDKFPISRPNLTFSTLTVSNMSPEDSSIYLCSVVGWQETQYFGPGTRLLVL.